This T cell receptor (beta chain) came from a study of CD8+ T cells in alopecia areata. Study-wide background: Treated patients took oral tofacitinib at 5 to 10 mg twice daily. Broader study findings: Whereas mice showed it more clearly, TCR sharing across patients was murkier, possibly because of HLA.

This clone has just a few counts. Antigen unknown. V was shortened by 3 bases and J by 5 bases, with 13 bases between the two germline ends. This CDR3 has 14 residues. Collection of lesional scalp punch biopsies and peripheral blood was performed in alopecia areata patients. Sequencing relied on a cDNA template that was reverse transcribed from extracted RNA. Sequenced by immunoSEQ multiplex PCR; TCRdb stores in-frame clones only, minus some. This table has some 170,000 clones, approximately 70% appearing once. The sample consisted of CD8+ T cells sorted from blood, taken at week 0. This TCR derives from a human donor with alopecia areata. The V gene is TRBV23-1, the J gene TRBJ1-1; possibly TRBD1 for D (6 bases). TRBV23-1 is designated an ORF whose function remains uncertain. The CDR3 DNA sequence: TGCGCCAGCAGTCAGGTGGGGGCAAGAACTGAAGCTTTCTTT. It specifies CASSQVGARTEAFF.